The entry below gives a single TCR beta chain sequence along with its context. This entry comes from a study of OX40 agonist ivuxolimab in advanced cancers. Study details: Roughly two fifths of patients had received prior checkpoint inhibitor therapy.

The germline CDR1 and CDR2 sequences are SGDLS and YYNGEE. V shed 3 bases, J shed 7 bases, and the junction held 6 bases outside the gene matches. CDR3 length: 13 amino acids. Only in-frame clones appear in the TCRdb table, and some are missing; sequencing was by immunoSEQ multiplex PCR. The table has about 73,000 clones, around nine tenths seen once. V and J are TRBV9 and TRBJ1-1, with TRBD1 matching 7 bases. This specimen consisted of CD4+ or CD8+ T cells sorted from blood, obtained in a trial of the OX40 agonist ivuxolimab. This sequence originates from an adult with an advanced solid tumor such as melanoma, head and neck, liver or kidney cancer. The CDR3 spells CASSAIRTGEAFF. The CDR3 bases are TGTGCCAGCAGCGCCATACGGACAGGTGAAGCTTTCTTT.